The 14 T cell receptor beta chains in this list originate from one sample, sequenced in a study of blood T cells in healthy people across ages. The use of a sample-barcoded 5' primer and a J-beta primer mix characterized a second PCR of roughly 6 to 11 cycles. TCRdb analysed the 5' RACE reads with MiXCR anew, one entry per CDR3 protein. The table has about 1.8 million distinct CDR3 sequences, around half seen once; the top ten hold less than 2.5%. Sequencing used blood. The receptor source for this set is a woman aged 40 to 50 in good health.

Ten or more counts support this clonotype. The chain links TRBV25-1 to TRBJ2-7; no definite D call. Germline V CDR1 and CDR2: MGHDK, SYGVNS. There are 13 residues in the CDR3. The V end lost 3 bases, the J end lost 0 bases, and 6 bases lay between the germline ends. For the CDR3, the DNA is TGTGCCAGCAGTGAGTACGGCTCCTACGAGCAGTACTTC. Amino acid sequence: CASSEYGSYEQYF.

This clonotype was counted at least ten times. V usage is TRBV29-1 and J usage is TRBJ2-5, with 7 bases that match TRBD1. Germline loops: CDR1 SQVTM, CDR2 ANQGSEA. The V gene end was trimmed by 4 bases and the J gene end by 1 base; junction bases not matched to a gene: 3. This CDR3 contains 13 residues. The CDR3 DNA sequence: TGCAGCGTTGGACAGGGAAGCCAAGAGACCCAGTACTTC. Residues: CSVGQGSQETQYF.

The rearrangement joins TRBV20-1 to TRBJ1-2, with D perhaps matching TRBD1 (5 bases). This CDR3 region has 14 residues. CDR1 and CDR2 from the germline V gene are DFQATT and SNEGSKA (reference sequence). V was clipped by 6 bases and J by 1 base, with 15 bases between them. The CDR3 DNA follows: TGCAGTGCCTATCTGAACAGGCTTAACTATGGCTACACCTTC. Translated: CSAYLNRLNYGYTF.

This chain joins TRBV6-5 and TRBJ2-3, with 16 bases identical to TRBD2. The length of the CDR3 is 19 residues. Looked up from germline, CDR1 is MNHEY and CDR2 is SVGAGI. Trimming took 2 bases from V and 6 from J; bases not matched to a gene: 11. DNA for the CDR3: TGTGCCAGCAGTTACCTCCCGGGACTAGCGGGGGGGCCATCGGATACGCAGTATTTT. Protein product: CASSYLPGLAGGPSDTQYF.

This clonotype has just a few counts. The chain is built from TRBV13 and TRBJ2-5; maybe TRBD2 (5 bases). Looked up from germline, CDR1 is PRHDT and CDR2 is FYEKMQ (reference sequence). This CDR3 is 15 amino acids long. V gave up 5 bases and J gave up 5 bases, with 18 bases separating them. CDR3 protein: CASSPTRISGETQYF. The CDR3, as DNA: TGTGCCAGCAGCCCCACTAGGATCTCTGGGGAGACCCAGTACTTC.

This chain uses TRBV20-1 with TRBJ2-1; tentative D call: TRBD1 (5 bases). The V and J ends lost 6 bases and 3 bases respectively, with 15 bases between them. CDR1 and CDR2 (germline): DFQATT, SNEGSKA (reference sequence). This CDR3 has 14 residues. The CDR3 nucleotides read TGCAGTGCGATCCCAGGGTTCGTCTACAATGAGCAGTTCTTC. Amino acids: CSAIPGFVYNEQFF.

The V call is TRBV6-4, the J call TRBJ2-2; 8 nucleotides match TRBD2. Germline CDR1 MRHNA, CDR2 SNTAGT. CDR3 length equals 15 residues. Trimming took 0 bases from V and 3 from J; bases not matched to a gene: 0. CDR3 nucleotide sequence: TGTGCCAGCAGTGACTCAGCGGGGGACACCGGGGAGCTGTTTTTT. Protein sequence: CASSDSAGDTGELFF.

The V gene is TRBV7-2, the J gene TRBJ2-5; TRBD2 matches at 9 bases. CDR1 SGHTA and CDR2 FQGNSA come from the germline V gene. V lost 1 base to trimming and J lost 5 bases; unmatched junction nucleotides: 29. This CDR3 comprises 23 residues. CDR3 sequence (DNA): TGTGCCAGCAGCTTAGGCTCAGGGAGAATGGGCGGGGGGGCTTCATCGCCTCCGGAGACCCAGTACTTC. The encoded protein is CASSLGSGRMGGGASSPPETQYF.

CDR3 DNA sequence: TGTGCCAGCAGACTACAGGATTATGGCTACACCTTC. Its translation: CASRLQDYGYTF. The J gene is TRBJ1-2, the V gene TRBV6-6, with D possibly TRBD1 on 5 matching bases. CDR1 is MNHNY and CDR2 is SVGAGI in the germline V gene (reference sequence). The CDR3 has 12 amino acids. V was pared by 6 bases and J by 5 bases, with 10 bases between.

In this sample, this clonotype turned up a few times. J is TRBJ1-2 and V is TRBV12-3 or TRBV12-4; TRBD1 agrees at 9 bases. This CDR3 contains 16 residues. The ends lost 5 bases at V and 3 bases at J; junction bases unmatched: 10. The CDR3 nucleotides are TGTGCCAGCAGTCCCACAGGGGGCCAGCCTGACTATGGCTACACCTTC. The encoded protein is CASSPTGGQPDYGYTF.

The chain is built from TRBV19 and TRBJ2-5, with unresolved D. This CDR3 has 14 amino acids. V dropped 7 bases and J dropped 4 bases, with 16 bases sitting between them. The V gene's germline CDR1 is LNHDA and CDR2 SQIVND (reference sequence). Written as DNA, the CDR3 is TGTGCCAGTATGGAGCACGCCCTGGGAGAGACCCAGTACTTC. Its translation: CASMEHALGETQYF.

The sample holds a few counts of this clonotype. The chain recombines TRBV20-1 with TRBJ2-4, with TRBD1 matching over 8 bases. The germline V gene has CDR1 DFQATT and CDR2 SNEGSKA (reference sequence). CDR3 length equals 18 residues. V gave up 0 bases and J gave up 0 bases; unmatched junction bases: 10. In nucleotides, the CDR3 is TGCAGTGCTAGAGACGGTCAGGGGGCCACAGGAGCCAAAAACATTCAGTACTTC. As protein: CSARDGQGATGAKNIQYF.

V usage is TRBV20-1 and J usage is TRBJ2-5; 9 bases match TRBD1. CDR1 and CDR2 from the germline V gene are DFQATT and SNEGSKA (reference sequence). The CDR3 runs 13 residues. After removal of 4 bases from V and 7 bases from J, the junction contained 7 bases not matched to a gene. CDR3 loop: CSAKDRGMGTQYF. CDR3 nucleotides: TGCAGTGCTAAGGACAGGGGCATGGGGACCCAGTACTTC.

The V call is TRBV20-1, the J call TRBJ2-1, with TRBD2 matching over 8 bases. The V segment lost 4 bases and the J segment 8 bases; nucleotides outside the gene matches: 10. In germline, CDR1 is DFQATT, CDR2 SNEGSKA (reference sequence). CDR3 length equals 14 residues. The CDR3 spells CSATPGLGSDEQFF. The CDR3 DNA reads TGCAGTGCTACACCGGGACTAGGATCTGATGAGCAGTTCTTC.